This passage covers 24 T cell receptor beta chains from one sample sequenced in a study of PD-1 blockade in classical Hodgkin lymphoma. Time point given: cycle 4 day 1 (C4D1), after more than five weeks of nivolumab. Brentuximab vedotin exposure varied, and every patient relapsed after autologous stem cell transplantation. Isolation of CD4+ T cells from thawed PBMCs was performed by magnetic negative selection. Measured with immunoSEQ multiplex PCR; TCRdb has only the in-frame clones, and not every one. Here the sample spans 10,000 or so clones, roughly 72% being singletons. The sample consisted of CD4+ T cells from blood, taken before the fourth cycle of nivolumab. These receptors all come from a human donor with classical Hodgkin lymphoma.

This rearrangement joins TRBV6-6 to TRBJ2-7; the D gene is possibly TRBD2 (5 bases). The CDR3 length is 13 residues. The V end was cut by 6 bases, the J end by 4 bases, with 13 bases between. CDR1 and CDR2 (germline): MNHNY, SVGAGI (reference sequence). The CDR3 nucleotides are TGTGCCAGCAGCCCCGAGAGGGCTTACGAGCAGTACTTC. Translating gives CASSPERAYEQYF.

Written as DNA, the CDR3 is TGTGCCAGCAGTGAACGGTGGAACACCGGGGAGCTGTTTTTT. This gives the protein CASSERWNTGELFF. The chain combines TRBV6-1 with TRBJ2-2, with D uncertain. With 2 bases removed from V and 1 base from J, the gap between germline ends came to 5 bases. The germline V gene encodes CDR1 MNHNS and CDR2 SASEGT. This CDR3 is built from 14 residues.

As regards this clone: The junction differs from germline at one of its ends, possibly a read error. This chain links TRBV7-7 with TRBJ2-2; 9 bases map to TRBD1. This CDR3 is built from 14 residues. Germline loops: CDR1 SSHAT, CDR2 FNYEAQ (reference sequence). Here the CDR3 reads CASSQQGATGELFF. In DNA, the CDR3 is TGTGCTAGCAGTCAACAGGGGGCGACCGGGGAGCTGTTTTTT.

The chain carries TRBV6-5 and TRBJ2-7, with 8 bases lining up with TRBD2. This CDR3 comprises 13 residues. Germline V gene lookup returns CDR1 MNHEY and CDR2 SVGAGI. Germline trimming cut 6 bases from V and 1 base from J; bases unmatched to any gene: 2. The CDR3 DNA is TGTGCCAGCAGAGCGGGAGCATCCTACGAGCAGTACTTC. Amino acids: CASRAGASYEQYF.

This clone was seen more than once but under ten times. The chain joins TRBV7-2 to TRBJ2-1, with a possible D match to TRBD2 (5 bases). There are 12 residues in the CDR3. V was clipped by 8 bases and J by 8 bases, with 13 bases between them. The germline CDR1 and CDR2 sequences are SGHTA and FQGNSA. The CDR3 bases are TGTGCCAGCTGGACCGGGGTTGATGAGCAGTTCTTC. This sequence encodes CASWTGVDEQFF.

The J gene is TRBJ2-6, the V gene TRBV5-1, with 11 bases matching TRBD2. This CDR3 contains 20 residues. With 7 bases clipped from V and 1 base from J, the junction kept 16 bases outside the gene matches. Germline assignment: CDR1 SGHRS and CDR2 YFSETQ. The CDR3 region has the DNA TGCGCCAGCTTACCTGGATATAGCGGGAGGGTCGTTTCTGGGGCCAACGTCCTGACTTTC. Translated, it gives CASLPGYSGRVVSGANVLTF. Full variable domain (missing parts from reference TRBV5-1 and TRBJ2-6): KAGVTQTPRYLIKTRGQQVTLSCSPISGHRSVSWYQQTPGQGLQFLFEYFSETQRNKGNFPGRFSGRQFSNSRSEMNVSTLELGDSALYLCASLPGYSGRVVSGANVLTFGAGSRLTVL.

This clone was found once. The CDR3 nucleotides read TGTGCCAGCAGCTCGCCGGGGGCAGGCTACAATGAGCAGTTCTTC. It specifies CASSSPGAGYNEQFF. J is TRBJ2-1 and V is TRBV11-2; D may be TRBD1 or TRBD2 (6 bases each). The CDR3 is made up of 15 amino acids. CDR1 SGHAT and CDR2 FQNNGV come from the germline V gene. Trimming removed 4 bases from V and 3 bases from J, with 13 bases in between.

This clone turned up a few times. The CDR3 nucleotides are TGCGCCAGCAGCTCGACTGCGGGGGCTGTGGATGAAAAACTGTTTTTT. Amino acid sequence: CASSSTAGAVDEKLFF. The V and J genes are TRBV5-1 and TRBJ1-4; D perhaps matches TRBD1 (6 bases). This CDR3 is built from 16 residues. Deletions cut 3 bases from V and 6 bases from J, with 18 bases between. Germline loops: CDR1 SGHRS, CDR2 YFSETQ.

The rearrangement links TRBV28 to TRBJ1-4; 7 bases match TRBD1. The CDR3 is made up of 14 amino acids. Germline loops: CDR1 MDHEN, CDR2 SYDVKM. V trimming: 4 bases; J trimming: 1 base; junction bases outside the gene matches: 0. The chain's CDR3 is CASSYRGTNEKLFF. The CDR3 DNA reads as TGTGCCAGCAGTTACAGGGGAACTAATGAAAAACTGTTTTTT. The variable domain in full, completed from reference TRBV28 and TRBJ1-4, reads DVKVTQSSRYLVKRTGEKVFLECVQDMDHENMFWYRQDPGLGLRLIYFSYDVKMKEKGDIPEGYSVSREKKERFSLILESASTNQTSMYLCASSYRGTNEKLFFGSGTQLSVL.

CDR3 nucleotides: TGTGCCAGCAGCCGAGGACAGGGGGGTGAAAAACTGTTTTTT. Translating gives CASSRGQGGEKLFF. The gene calls are TRBV7-8 and TRBJ1-4; 10 bases line up with TRBD1. From germline, CDR1 is SGHVS and CDR2 FQNEAQ. J lost 7 bases, V lost 5 bases, and 4 bases had no gene match. The CDR3 loop spans 14 amino acids.

This CDR3 reads CASSFYQGQDTGELFF. Here the CDR3 DNA reads TGCGCCAGCAGCTTCTATCAGGGGCAGGACACCGGGGAGCTGTTTTTT. The V call is TRBV5-1, the J call TRBJ2-2; D may be TRBD1 (6 bases). V was clipped by 2 bases and J by 3 bases, with 14 bases between them. The CDR3 has 16 amino acids. The germline V gene encodes CDR1 SGHRS and CDR2 YFSETQ.

Only a few counts were recorded for this clone. The same CDR3 also results from other DNA sequences found in this sample. V gene TRBV7-9 combines with J gene TRBJ1-1; D is possibly TRBD1 (5 bases). The ends were cut back, 1 base at V and 1 base at J, with 10 bases in the middle. This CDR3 is built from 15 residues. Germline V CDR1 and CDR2: SEHNR, FQNEAQ (reference sequence). The CDR3 here is CASSLGGDPNTEAFF. The CDR3 DNA follows: TGTGCCAGCAGCTTAGGTGGGGACCCGAACACTGAAGCTTTCTTT.

This clone has just a few counts. The J gene is TRBJ2-5, the V gene TRBV9; weak D call: TRBD1 (6 bases). CDR3 size: 14 residues. Trimming took 1 base from V and 1 from J, leaving 8 bases between them. The V gene's germline CDR1 is SGDLS and CDR2 YYNGEE. The CDR3 sequence: CASSVRGSQETQYF. The CDR3 DNA reads as TGTGCCAGCAGCGTAAGGGGGAGCCAAGAGACCCAGTACTTC.

The chain combines TRBV7-9 with TRBJ2-4; D is undetermined. There are 15 residues in the CDR3. Germline CDR1 is SEHNR and CDR2 is FQNEAQ (reference sequence). The V end was cut by 1 base, the J end by 0 bases, with 7 bases between. The CDR3 is CASSLGDIAKNIQYF. In nucleotides, the CDR3 is TGTGCCAGCAGCTTAGGGGATATAGCCAAAAACATTCAGTACTTC.

The chain couples TRBV6-5 to TRBJ1-3; D gene unclear. The CDR3 extends over 15 amino acids. From germline, CDR1 is MNHEY and CDR2 SVGAGI. V was clipped by 0 bases and J by 3 bases, with 9 bases between them. This chain's CDR3 is CASSYSGQNGNTIYF. CDR3 DNA sequence: TGTGCCAGCAGTTACTCGGGCCAGAATGGAAACACCATATATTTT.

The chain joins TRBV18 to TRBJ2-7; no firm D call. V lost 3 bases to trimming and J lost 3 bases, with 3 bases between them. This CDR3 region has 11 residues. The germline gives CDR1 KGHSH, CDR2 LQKENI. The CDR3 here is CASSPGYEQYF. CDR3 DNA sequence: TGTGCCAGCTCACCCGGCTACGAGCAGTACTTC.

The chain uses TRBV6-5 and TRBJ2-7, with 8 positions matching TRBD1. The CDR3 runs to 15 residues. Looked up from germline, CDR1 is MNHEY and CDR2 is SVGAGI. Unmatched junction bases numbered 6, after V lost 0 bases and J lost 5 bases. The CDR3 loop is CASSYSKTGVNEQYF. In DNA, the CDR3 is TGTGCCAGCAGTTACTCTAAGACAGGGGTCAACGAGCAGTACTTC.

The J gene is TRBJ1-1, the V gene TRBV5-1; weak D call: TRBD1 (5 bases). CDR1 and CDR2 from the germline V gene are SGHRS and YFSETQ. CDR3 length equals 14 residues. V lost 4 bases, J lost 0 bases, and 10 bases lay in between. The CDR3: CASSRGVLNTEAFF. CDR3 sequence (DNA): TGCGCCAGCAGCCGAGGGGTTCTGAACACTGAAGCTTTCTTT.

This clone appeared a few times. The rearrangement joins TRBV29-1 to TRBJ1-2, with 9 bases identical to TRBD1. After removal of 7 bases from V and 5 bases from J, the junction contained 8 bases not matched to a gene. Germline CDR1 and CDR2: SQVTM and ANQGSEA. The CDR3 is 13 residues long. This CDR3 reads CSARTGAEYGYTF. Written as DNA, the CDR3 is TGCAGCGCCAGGACAGGGGCAGAATATGGCTACACCTTC.

This chain uses TRBV7-2 with TRBJ1-2; no firm D call. The CDR3 is made up of 11 amino acids. Germline V lookup: CDR1 SGHTA, CDR2 FQGNSA. The ends were cut back, 6 bases at V and 0 bases at J, with 2 bases in the middle. This chain's CDR3 is CASSSNYGYTF. The CDR3, as DNA: TGTGCCAGCAGTTCTAACTATGGCTACACCTTC. Based on the CDR3 plus reference TRBV7-2 and TRBJ1-2, the full variable domain is GAGVSQSPSNKVTEKGKDVELRCDPISGHTALYWYRQSLGQGLEFLIYFQGNSAPDKSGLPSDRFSAERTGGSVSTLTIQRTQQEDSAVYLCASSSNYGYTFGSGTRLTVV.

This clone was counted between two and nine times. The chain couples TRBV14 to TRBJ2-5, with a weak D call TRBD2 (5 bases). The CDR3 contains 13 residues. Germline CDR1 and CDR2: SGHDN and FVKESK. V shed 4 bases and J shed 1 base, with 7 bases lying between them. CDR3 nucleotide sequence: TGTGCCAGCAGCCGAGGGATCCAAGAGACCCAGTACTTC. This sequence encodes CASSRGIQETQYF.

This sequence joins TRBV9 and TRBJ1-2; D uncertain. Germline V lookup: CDR1 SGDLS, CDR2 YYNGEE. This CDR3 has 14 residues. Trimming pared 0 bases from V and 6 bases from J, leaving 12 bases between. DNA of the CDR3: TGTGCCAGCAGCGTAGATTTCTGGGCGCATGGCTACACCTTC. Amino acid sequence: CASSVDFWAHGYTF. Full variable domain (rest looked up from reference TRBV9 and TRBJ1-2): DSGVTQTPKHLITATGQRVTLRCSPRSGDLSVYWYQQSLDQGLQFLIQYYNGEERAKGNILERFSAQQFPDLHSELNLSSLELGDSALYFCASSVDFWAHGYTFGSGTRLTVV.

This sequence joins TRBV5-1 and TRBJ2-1; a weak D match, TRBD2 (5 bases). The germline V gene has CDR1 SGHRS and CDR2 YFSETQ. V lost 0 bases and J lost 0, with 10 bases in between. The CDR3 length is 16 residues. In nucleotides, the CDR3 is TGCGCCAGCAGCTTGGCTTCGGGGAGCTCCTACAATGAGCAGTTCTTC. It codes for CASSLASGSSYNEQFF.

V and J are TRBV5-1 and TRBJ1-2, with a tentative D call TRBD1 (6 bases). The CDR3 runs 14 residues. From germline, CDR1 is SGHRS and CDR2 YFSETQ. The V end lost 1 base, the J end lost 6 bases, and 13 bases lay between the germline ends. This CDR3 reads CASSLTRGEDGYTF. CDR3 sequence (DNA): TGCGCCAGCAGCTTGACCAGGGGCGAGGATGGCTACACCTTC.